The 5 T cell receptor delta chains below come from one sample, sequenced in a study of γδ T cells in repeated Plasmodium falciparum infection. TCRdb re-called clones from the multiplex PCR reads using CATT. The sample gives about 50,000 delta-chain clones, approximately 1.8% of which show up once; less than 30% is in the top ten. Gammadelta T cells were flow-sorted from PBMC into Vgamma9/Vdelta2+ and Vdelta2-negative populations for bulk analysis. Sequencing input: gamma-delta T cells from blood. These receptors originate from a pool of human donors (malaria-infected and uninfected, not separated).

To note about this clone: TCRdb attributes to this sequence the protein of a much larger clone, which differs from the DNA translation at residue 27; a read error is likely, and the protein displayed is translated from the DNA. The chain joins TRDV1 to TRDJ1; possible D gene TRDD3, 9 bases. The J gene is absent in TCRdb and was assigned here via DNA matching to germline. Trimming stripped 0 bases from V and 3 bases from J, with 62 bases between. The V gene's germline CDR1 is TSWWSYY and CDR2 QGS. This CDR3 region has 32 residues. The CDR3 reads CALGELQLPTMRVLGIRERANLEYLYADKLIF. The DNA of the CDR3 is TGTGCTCTTGGGGAACTACAACTTCCTACTATGAGGGTGTTGGGGATACGCGAGAGGGCAAATCTAGAGTACTTGTACGCCGATAAACTCATCTTT.

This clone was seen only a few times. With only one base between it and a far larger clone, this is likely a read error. DNA for the CDR3: TGTGCTCTTGGGGTCCTTTACTGGGGGACCCACTACACCGATAAACTCATCTTT. Its translation is CALGVLYWGTHYTDKLIF. V and J are TRDV1 and TRDJ1, with TRDD3 matching 9 bases. The J gene, absent from TCRdb, was called here by matching the DNA to germline. J was trimmed by 0 bases and V by 4 bases; bases with no gene match: 12. Germline CDR1 TSWWSYY, CDR2 QGS. The CDR3 is 18 amino acids.

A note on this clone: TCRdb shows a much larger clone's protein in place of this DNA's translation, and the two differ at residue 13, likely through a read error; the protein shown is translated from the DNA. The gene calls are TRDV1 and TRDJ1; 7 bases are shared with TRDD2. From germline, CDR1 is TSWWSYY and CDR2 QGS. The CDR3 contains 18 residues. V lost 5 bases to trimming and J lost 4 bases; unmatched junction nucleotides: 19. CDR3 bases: TGTGCTCTTGGGAAAATTTTTGGGTTCCTACGTGAGAGCGATAAACTCATCTTT. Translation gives CALGKIFGFLRESDKLIF.

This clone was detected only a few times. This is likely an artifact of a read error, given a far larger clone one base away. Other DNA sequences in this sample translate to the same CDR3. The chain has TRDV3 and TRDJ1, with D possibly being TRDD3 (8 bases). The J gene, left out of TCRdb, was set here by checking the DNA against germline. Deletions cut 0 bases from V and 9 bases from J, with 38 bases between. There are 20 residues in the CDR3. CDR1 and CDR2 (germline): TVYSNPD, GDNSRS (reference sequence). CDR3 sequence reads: CAFSAFLHFPELGGPGELIF. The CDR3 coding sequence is TGTGCCTTTAGTGCCTTCCTGCATTTTCCAGAACTGGGGGGCCCCGGCGAACTCATCTTT. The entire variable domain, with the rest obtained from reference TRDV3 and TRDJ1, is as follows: CDKVTQSSPDQTVASGSEVVLLCTYDTVYSNPDLFWYRIRPDYSFQFVFYGDNSRSEGADFTQGRFSVKHILTQKAFHLVISPVRTEDSATYYCAFSAFLHFPELGGPGELIFGKGTRVTVEP.

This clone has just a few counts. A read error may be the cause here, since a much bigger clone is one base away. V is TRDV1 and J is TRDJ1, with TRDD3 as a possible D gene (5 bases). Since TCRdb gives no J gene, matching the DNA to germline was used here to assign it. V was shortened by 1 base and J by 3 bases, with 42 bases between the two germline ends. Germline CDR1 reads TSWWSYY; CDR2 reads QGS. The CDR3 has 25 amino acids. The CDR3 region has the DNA TGTGCTCTTGGGGAACCCACCAAGATGCGGGGACCTCCGTACTGGTCATCAGGGGCGGCCGATAAACTCATCTTT. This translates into CALGEPTKMRGPPYWSSGAADKLIF.